This T cell receptor beta chain came from a study of T cells in Graves' hyperthyroidism and ophthalmopathy (dated by TCRdb to the late 2010s). Looking at the study overall: A discovery cohort of approximately 100 patients, 43 with Graves' ophthalmopathy and roughly 59 with stable Graves' hyperthyroidism, was used to find distinguishing TCR V-J signatures. For training and testing, the approximately 97 patients in the discovery cohort were randomly divided in a 7:3 ratio. The paper reports TCR Vbeta CDR3 sequencing of some 140 peripheral blood samples: 40 to 45 ophthalmopathy, under 80 hyperthyroidism and 17 progressor patients. An independent validation cohort of around 19 hyperthyroidism patients and some 15 patients who later progressed to ophthalmopathy tested prospective prediction of ophthalmopathy. After blood sampling, hyperthyroidism patients were treated with methimazole at a starting dose of 30 mg daily, and ophthalmopathy patients were treated with high-dose intravenous methylprednisolone. In addition, the study compared T-cell repertoires in thyroid tissue and in blood from a handful of Graves' hyperthyroidism patients.

The TCR beta CDR3 regions were amplified from the RNA transcripts. For the first round of RT-PCR on the TCR CDR3, the HTBI primer set was used together with the Qiagen OneStep RT-PCR kit. Libraries were constructed in a second round of multiplex PCR, after which size selection and purification were performed. Libraries were sequenced paired-end with 100 bp reads on an Illumina HiSeq2000. The authors processed their data as follows. SOAPnuke was used to process the raw data, removing reads that contained adapters or uncalled bases, had a mean Phred below 15, or lacked an exact match to the constant primer or identifier. COPE v1.2.5 was used to merge high-quality paired reads, and clonotypes were defined as unique nucleotide sequences. MiTCR v1.1 was used to align clonotypes to the IMGT TRBV, TRBD and TRBJ reference segments. The analysis included only V-J combinations with a frequency above 0.0001, which together covered roughly 99% of the repertoires. A TCS score was defined as the ratio of F50 (clonal expansion) to E x V (chaos), with BLOSUM62-based TCRdist applied between CDR3 peptides within each V-J. Welch's t-statistics and random forest reduced fewer than 550 V-J features to around 14, which were used in a naive Bayes classifier (R e1071). Thyroid-blood repertoire similarity was quantified with the Morisita-Horn index. The public reads were quality trimmed at Q25 with fastp and then assembled into clones with MiXCR by TCRdb, keeping productive beta chains. Entries that share a CDR3 protein sequence are merged under the most common genes and DNA. The V and J calls were not made by the authors but by TCRdb's processing. The table for this sample lists 500,000 to 800,000 distinct CDR3 sequences; 45% of them were counted only once. Together, the top ten hold roughly 6.5% of the sample.

Including the terminal cysteine and phenylalanine, the CDR3 comprises 12 residues. Only the CDR3 part of the read is kept: 36 bases, read in frame from the first base. V sheds 8 bases and J sheds 3 bases, leaving 11 bases between their ends. According to the germline V gene, CDR1 reads SQVTM and CDR2 reads ANQGSEA. Patients with uncontrolled infections, other autoimmune diseases, pregnancy or lactation were excluded. Clinical symptoms, serum thyroxine and TRAb, thyroid ultrasound, and orbital computed tomography formed the basis for the diagnoses. Total RNA was extracted with Trizol reagent, and quality was checked on an Agilent 2100 Bioanalyzer. Regarding this clonotype: The antigen it binds to is not known. No qualities accompany the bases; no much larger clone lies one base away.

General study outcomes and caveats: A model built on a 13 V-J signature distinguished ophthalmopathy from stable hyperthyroidism, reaching about 88% sensitivity and approximately 83% specificity in cross-validation and 80%/75% in testing. Sample size was not statistically predetermined, and blinding of investigators to group allocation was not performed. During validation, the model predicted progression to ophthalmopathy a median of approximately 6 months ahead of onset, with 60% to 71% sensitivity and about 72% specificity. Most expanded thyroid clonotypes (frequency above 0.001) were also detected in blood, suggesting blood repertoires may reflect thyroid immune responses.

What was sequenced was peripheral blood or thyroid tissue (not recorded which). The chain was built from TRBV29-1 and TRBJ1-5; the D gene is possibly TRBD1, with 5 bases matching. The clonotype was recovered from an adult man with Graves' disease, either hyperthyroidism or ophthalmopathy (not recorded which). The DNA is TGCAGCTTAGACAGCTTCAATCAGCCCCAGCATTTT. Translated, this gives CSLDSFNQPQHF.